These T cell receptor beta chains were read from a single sample in a study of blood T cell repertoires in COVID-19. The assay was immunoSEQ multiplex PCR, and TCRdb's table has in-frame clones only and misses some. Counted here are some 130,000 clones, about four fifths occurring once; the ten biggest clones make up 9.5% to 15%. Source material: peripheral blood. The receptors were gathered from a human donor in a cohort sampled during active COVID-19. Each CDR3 is given with its conserved first and last residue. A D gene is named only where the DNA matches it firmly. Some rows mark clone size as missing; the rest say once, few, many or name a class of expanded clone.

clone_size: NA; d_call: NA; j_call: TRBJ1-2; v_call: TRBV3-1/TRBV3-2; cdr3_aa: CASSRTEGNYGYTF; cdr3_nt: TGTGCCAGCAGCCGAACGGAGGGGAACTATGGCTACACCTTC
clone_size: once; d_call: TRBD1; j_call: TRBJ1-5; v_call: TRBV20-1; cdr3_aa: CSASAGQGGQPQHF; cdr3_nt: TGCAGTGCTAGTGCGGGACAGGGGGGTCAGCCCCAGCATTTT
clone_size: NA; d_call: NA; j_call: TRBJ1-1; v_call: TRBV27; cdr3_aa: CASSLWGEGTEAFF; cdr3_nt: TGTGCCAGCAGTCTGTGGGGGGAGGGCACTGAAGCTTTCTTT
clone_size: NA; d_call: TRBD1; j_call: TRBJ2-1; v_call: TRBV6-5; cdr3_aa: CASRLDRAYNEQFF; cdr3_nt: TGTGCCAGCAGACTGGACAGGGCCTACAATGAGCAGTTCTTC
clone_size: NA; d_call: TRBD2; j_call: TRBJ2-3; v_call: TRBV7-2; cdr3_aa: CASRRTSGRDTQYF; cdr3_nt: TGTGCCAGCAGAAGGACTAGCGGGAGAGATACGCAGTATTTT
clone_size: NA; d_call: NA; j_call: TRBJ2-2; v_call: TRBV6-5; cdr3_aa: CASSYLTATGELFF; cdr3_nt: TGTGCCAGCAGTTACTTAACAGCAACGGGGGAGCTGTTTTTT
clone_size: NA; d_call: TRBD1; j_call: TRBJ1-6; v_call: TRBV11-2; cdr3_aa: CASSPRTGGAYSPLHF; cdr3_nt: TGTGCCAGCAGCCCCCGGACAGGGGGCGCATATTCACCCCTCCACTTT
clone_size: NA; d_call: NA; j_call: TRBJ1-1; v_call: TRBV19; cdr3_aa: CASKLSGGNTEAFF; cdr3_nt: TGTGCCAGTAAGCTTTCGGGGGGTAACACTGAAGCTTTCTTT
clone_size: NA; d_call: TRBD2; j_call: TRBJ2-2; v_call: TRBV10-2; cdr3_aa: CASSESGGGPGAGELFF; cdr3_nt: TGCGCCAGCAGTGAGTCGGGCGGGGGGCCCGGTGCCGGGGAGCTGTTTTTT
clone_size: NA; d_call: NA; j_call: TRBJ2-5; v_call: TRBV27; cdr3_aa: CASSPVPGGLETQYF; cdr3_nt: TGTGCCAGCAGTCCTGTTCCGGGGGGCCTTGAGACCCAGTACTTC
clone_size: NA; d_call: NA; j_call: TRBJ1-2; v_call: TRBV5-1; cdr3_aa: CASSSPREGPGAGYTF; cdr3_nt: TGCGCCAGCAGTTCCCCCCGGGAGGGCCCGGGGGCGGGCTACACCTTC
clone_size: NA; d_call: NA; j_call: TRBJ2-5; v_call: TRBV5-1; cdr3_aa: CASSLEQPPGQGETQYF; cdr3_nt: TGCGCCAGCAGCTTGGAACAGCCCCCTGGCCAGGGGGAGACCCAGTACTTC
clone_size: NA; d_call: TRBD2; j_call: TRBJ2-7; v_call: TRBV30; cdr3_aa: CAWSGKGLAEDEQYF; cdr3_nt: TGTGCCTGGAGCGGGAAGGGACTAGCTGAGGACGAGCAGTACTTC
clone_size: NA; d_call: NA; j_call: TRBJ1-1; v_call: TRBV1; cdr3_aa: CTSSQGAVGQGNPEAFF; cdr3_nt: NA
clone_size: NA; d_call: TRBD2; j_call: TRBJ2-5; v_call: TRBV7-9; cdr3_aa: CASSTNRGDLYQETQYF; cdr3_nt: TGTGCCAGCAGCACGAATCGGGGGGATTTGTACCAAGAGACCCAGTACTTC
clone_size: NA; d_call: TRBD1; j_call: TRBJ2-3; v_call: TRBV7-2; cdr3_aa: CASSSAGDSRTDTQYF; cdr3_nt: TGTGCCAGCAGCTCTGCCGGGGACAGCCGCACAGATACGCAGTATTTT
clone_size: NA; d_call: TRBD1; j_call: TRBJ1-2; v_call: TRBV7-3; cdr3_aa: CASSPGQGALSGYTF; cdr3_nt: TGTGCCAGCAGCCCGGGCCAGGGGGCGCTTTCAGGCTACACCTTC
clone_size: NA; d_call: TRBD1; j_call: TRBJ1-2; v_call: TRBV4-1; cdr3_aa: CASSQIPGQGNYGYTF; cdr3_nt: TGCGCCAGCAGCCAAATACCAGGACAGGGGAACTATGGCTACACCTTC
clone_size: NA; d_call: TRBD1; j_call: TRBJ1-5; v_call: TRBV5-5; cdr3_aa: CASSERTGVEFSNQPQHF; cdr3_nt: TGTGCCAGCAGCGAAAGGACAGGAGTCGAATTCAGCAATCAGCCCCAGCATTTT
clone_size: NA; d_call: TRBD1; j_call: TRBJ1-6; v_call: TRBV6-5; cdr3_aa: CASSYSWTGNSPLHF; cdr3_nt: TGTGCCAGCAGTTACTCGTGGACAGGGAATTCACCCCTCCACTTT
clone_size: NA; d_call: TRBD2; j_call: TRBJ2-7; v_call: TRBV30; cdr3_aa: CAWSLTSGSVWAPPYEQYF; cdr3_nt: TGTGCCTGGAGTTTGACTAGCGGGTCGGTATGGGCCCCCCCCTACGAGCAGTACTTC
clone_size: NA; d_call: NA; j_call: TRBJ2-2; v_call: TRBV18; cdr3_aa: CASSRRSGELFF; cdr3_nt: TGTGCCAGCTCACGTCGTTCCGGGGAGCTGTTTTTT
clone_size: NA; d_call: TRBD1; j_call: TRBJ2-7; v_call: TRBV5-4; cdr3_aa: CASSKTGEGYEQYF; cdr3_nt: TGTGCCAGCAGCAAGACAGGGGAAGGTTACGAGCAGTACTTC
clone_size: NA; d_call: TRBD1; j_call: TRBJ1-1; v_call: TRBV25-1; cdr3_aa: CASSPPRTGWNTEAFF; cdr3_nt: TGTGCCAGCAGTCCACCCCGGACAGGTTGGAACACTGAAGCTTTCTTT
clone_size: NA; d_call: NA; j_call: TRBJ2-7; v_call: TRBV5-1; cdr3_aa: CASSPKMSSYEQYF; cdr3_nt: TGCGCCAGCAGCCCGAAGATGAGCTCCTACGAGCAGTACTTC
clone_size: NA; d_call: TRBD2; j_call: TRBJ2-7; v_call: TRBV7-2; cdr3_aa: CASSLNGGGVYEQYF; cdr3_nt: TGTGCCAGCAGCTTAAATGGCGGGGGGGTCTACGAGCAGTACTTC
clone_size: NA; d_call: NA; j_call: TRBJ2-3; v_call: TRBV7-2; cdr3_aa: CASSLIAPPRTDTQYF; cdr3_nt: TGTGCCAGCAGCTTAATAGCCCCTCCACGCACAGATACGCAGTATTTT
clone_size: NA; d_call: NA; j_call: TRBJ2-6; v_call: TRBV30; cdr3_aa: CAWIRQNSGANVLTF; cdr3_nt: TGTGCCTGGATTCGTCAGAACTCTGGGGCCAACGTCCTGACTTTC
clone_size: NA; d_call: NA; j_call: TRBJ2-1; v_call: TRBV6-5; cdr3_aa: CASRSGGGVNEQFF; cdr3_nt: TGTGCCAGCCGCTCGGGGGGCGGAGTAAATGAGCAGTTCTTC
clone_size: NA; d_call: TRBD1; j_call: TRBJ2-1; v_call: TRBV10-1; cdr3_aa: CASSDRGERYNEQFF; cdr3_nt: TGCGCCAGCAGCGACAGGGGGGAACGGTACAATGAGCAGTTCTTC
clone_size: NA; d_call: NA; j_call: TRBJ1-1; v_call: TRBV19; cdr3_aa: CAPYGNTEAFF; cdr3_nt: TGTGCCCCTTACGGGAACACTGAAGCTTTCTTT
clone_size: NA; d_call: TRBD1; j_call: TRBJ1-5; v_call: TRBV6-6; cdr3_aa: CASSYSSGQGAQPQHF; cdr3_nt: TGTGCCAGCAGTTACTCTTCCGGTCAGGGGGCCCAGCCCCAGCATTTT
clone_size: NA; d_call: NA; j_call: TRBJ1-1; v_call: TRBV4-1; cdr3_aa: CASSQNRDTEAFF; cdr3_nt: TGCGCCAGCAGCCAGAACAGGGACACTGAAGCTTTCTTT
clone_size: once; d_call: TRBD2; j_call: TRBJ2-3; v_call: TRBV9; cdr3_aa: CASSLGLAGNTQYF; cdr3_nt: TGTGCCAGCAGCCTGGGGCTAGCGGGAAATACGCAGTATTTT
clone_size: NA; d_call: NA; j_call: TRBJ2-7; v_call: TRBV7-9; cdr3_aa: CASSYSGSSFYGQYF; cdr3_nt: TGTGCCAGCAGCTACTCCGGGTCATCCTTTTACGGGCAGTACTTC
clone_size: many; d_call: NA; j_call: TRBJ1-1; v_call: TRBV11-3; cdr3_aa: CASSLGGGQRTEAFF; cdr3_nt: TGTGCCAGCAGCTTAGGGGGGGGCCAGAGAACTGAAGCTTTCTTT
clone_size: NA; d_call: TRBD1; j_call: TRBJ2-5; v_call: TRBV5-4; cdr3_aa: CASSSQGVDETQYF; cdr3_nt: TGTGCCAGCAGCTCACAGGGGGTCGATGAGACCCAGTACTTC
clone_size: NA; d_call: NA; j_call: TRBJ1-6; v_call: TRBV30; cdr3_aa: CAWSGWVSRGNSPLHF; cdr3_nt: TGTGCCTGGAGTGGCTGGGTTTCAAGAGGGAATTCACCCCTCCACTTT
clone_size: NA; d_call: NA; j_call: TRBJ2-1; v_call: TRBV6-6; cdr3_aa: CASSSGGRAGVF; cdr3_nt: TGTGCCAGCAGTTCCGGGGGAAGGGCCGGGGTCTTC